This passage covers 28 T cell receptor beta chains from one sample sequenced in a study of blood T cells in healthy people across ages (dated by TCRdb to the mid-2010s). The method was 5' RACE. Instrument on record: Illumina HiSeq 2500. The second PCR ran for about 6 to 11 cycles and used a J-beta primer mix along with a sample-barcoded 5' primer. TCRdb handled the public reads itself, with Q25 trimming in fastp and clone calling in MiXCR, and kept productive beta chains. Rows with a matching CDR3 protein are joined into one entry that keeps the most common DNA and genes. The sample table contains roughly 800,000 distinct CDR3 sequences; only one count was recorded for roughly 50% of them. The ten largest clones take up approximately 23% of the sample. The sequencing sample was made of blood. Every receptor here comes from a man younger than 40 in good health.

The chain couples TRBV14 to TRBJ2-1; no definite D call. The CDR3 is made up of 16 amino acids. Trimming removed 0 bases at V and 7 bases at J, with 16 bases between. The germline CDR1 and CDR2 sequences are SGHDN and FVKESK. The CDR3 coding sequence is TGTGCCAGCAGCCAAGATCTCTTGGGTCCCTCTAATGAGCAGTTCTTC. This sequence encodes CASSQDLLGPSNEQFF.

This chain connects TRBV2 to TRBJ2-3, with a possible D match to TRBD2 (7 bases). The CDR3 has 13 residues. CDR1 is SNHLY, CDR2 FYNNEI, per germline. The germline V and J ends were trimmed by 11 bases and 0 bases, with 12 bases remaining between them. The CDR3 region has the DNA TGTGCCCTCGGGGGGCCAAGCACAGATACGCAGTATTTT. Translation: CALGGPSTDTQYF. Looking up the rest from reference TRBV2 and TRBJ2-3 gives the full variable domain: EPEVTQTPSHQVTQMGQEVILRCVPISNHLYFYWYRQILGQKVEFLVSFYNNEISEKSEIFDDQFSVERPDGSNFTLKIRSTKLEDSAMYFCALGGPSTDTQYFGPGTRLTVL.

This clonotype was observed a handful of times. The chain couples TRBV6-5 to TRBJ1-6, with 7 nucleotides matching TRBD1. Losses at the gene ends were 0 bases for V and 8 bases for J; bases not matched to a gene: 4. This CDR3 is 15 amino acids long. In germline, CDR1 is MNHEY, CDR2 SVGAGI. CDR3 loop: CASSYSRQGDSPLHF. Here the CDR3 DNA reads TGTGCCAGCAGTTACTCGCGACAGGGAGATTCACCCCTCCACTTT.

This chain connects TRBV7-9 to TRBJ2-1; 10 positions match TRBD2. Trimming cost V 5 bases and J 7 bases; bases outside gene matches: 5. The germline V gene encodes CDR1 SEHNR and CDR2 FQNEAQ (reference sequence). There are 14 residues in the CDR3. The CDR3 nucleotides read TGTGCCAGCAGCCTCATACTAGCGGGAAATGAGCAGTTCTTC. Encoded protein: CASSLILAGNEQFF.

The genes are TRBV4-3 and TRBJ2-6; D could derive from TRBD1 or TRBD2 (5 bases each). This CDR3 comprises 15 residues. The ends were cut back, 8 bases at V and 0 bases at J, with 11 bases in the middle. CDR1 LGHNA and CDR2 YSLEER come from the germline V gene. The CDR3 DNA reads TGCGCCAGCGGGACCTCCGTCTCTGGGGCCAACGTCCTGACTTTC. Amino acid sequence: CASGTSVSGANVLTF.

This chain uses TRBV20-1 with TRBJ2-3; D perhaps matches TRBD2 (6 bases). V was clipped by 1 base and J by 4 bases, with 18 bases between them. Germline V gene lookup returns CDR1 DFQATT and CDR2 SNEGSKA (reference sequence). The CDR3 spans 16 residues. As DNA, the CDR3 is TGCAGTGCTAGAGTCCCCTCCGGGGGAGGACCAGATACGCAGTATTTT. Translated, it gives CSARVPSGGGPDTQYF.

J is TRBJ1-2 and V is TRBV10-2; D is undetermined. CDR3 size: 13 residues. Germline CDR1 reads WSHSY; CDR2 reads SAAADI. Trimming removed 3 bases from V and 4 bases from J, with 9 bases in between. CDR3 sequence: CASSDSRSYGYTF. For the CDR3, the DNA is TGCGCCAGCAGTGATTCTAGGTCCTATGGCTACACCTTC.

A note on this clonotype: A much larger clonotype is one base distant, so this may be a read error. The chain links TRBV12-3 or TRBV12-4 to TRBJ2-7, with D uncertain. The CDR3 has 14 residues. Deletions cut 5 bases from V and 6 bases from J, with 17 bases between. The CDR3 reads CASSVQVQEVEQYF. The CDR3 DNA follows: TGTGCCAGCAGTGTACAAGTCCAAGAGGTCGAGCAGTACTTC.

The chain combines TRBV4-3 with TRBJ2-2, with a weak D call TRBD2 (5 bases). CDR1 is LGHNA and CDR2 is YSLEER in the germline V gene. The CDR3 has 16 amino acids. V lost 1 base and J 1 base, leaving 10 bases between the germline ends. The CDR3 spells CASSQGRAENTGELFF. The CDR3 region has the DNA TGCGCCAGCAGCCAAGGGCGGGCGGAGAACACCGGGGAGCTGTTTTTT.

This rearrangement joins TRBV20-1 to TRBJ2-5; 10 bases fit TRBD2. Germline V lookup: CDR1 DFQATT, CDR2 SNEGSKA (reference sequence). Trimming took 6 bases from V and 3 from J; bases not matched to a gene: 10. CDR3 length: 15 residues. CDR3 in amino acids: CSAPASGSREETQYF. CDR3 bases: TGCAGTGCACCGGCTAGCGGGAGTCGAGAAGAGACCCAGTACTTC.

This chain's CDR3 is CASSWDQRSYGGELFF. Here the CDR3 DNA reads TGTGCCAGCAGCTGGGACCAACGCTCCTATGGCGGGGAGCTGTTTTTT. The rearrangement uses TRBV5-4 and TRBJ2-2; D tentatively reads TRBD1 or TRBD2 (5 bases each). Germline V CDR1 and CDR2: SGHNT, YYREEE (reference sequence). V was trimmed by 3 bases and J by 7 bases, leaving 19 bases between them. The CDR3 covers 16 residues.

For this clonotype: Germline and junction disagree at one end, which may indicate a read error. This CDR3 reads CASSLTPLDEQFF. In DNA, the CDR3 is TGTGCCAGTAGCTTAACCCCCCTCGATGAGCAGTTCTTC. The chain couples TRBV7-2 to TRBJ2-7; no reliable D call. The J call may not be correct, given that the DNA end is closer to TRBJ2-1. The length of the CDR3 is 13 residues. Germline V CDR1 and CDR2: SGHTA, FQGNSA.

This clonotype occurred a few times. The CDR3 DNA reads TGTGCCAGCAGCCCAGACAGGGGTGGCTACAATGAGCAGTTCTTC. Its translation: CASSPDRGGYNEQFF. The V and J genes are TRBV3-1 and TRBJ2-1, with 8 bases that match TRBD1. The CDR3 totals 15 residues. The junction had 5 bases not matched to a gene; V was cut back by 4 bases and J by 3 bases. The germline V gene has CDR1 LGHDT and CDR2 YNNKEL (reference sequence).

In its sample, this clonotype was seen a few times. V gene TRBV5-1 combines with J gene TRBJ1-2; 12 bases agree with TRBD1. The CDR3 contains 15 residues. V was pared by 4 bases and J by 5 bases, with 6 bases of the junction left unmatched. Germline assignment: CDR1 SGHRS and CDR2 YFSETQ. CDR3: CASSARGQGAYGYTF. CDR3 bases: TGCGCCAGCAGCGCCCGGGGACAGGGGGCTTATGGCTACACCTTC.

This CDR3 reads CSVTRSHEQYF. CDR3 in DNA: TGCAGCGTCACGCGGTCCCACGAGCAGTACTTC. The V and J genes are TRBV29-1 and TRBJ2-7; D is uncertain. The germline V gene has CDR1 SQVTM and CDR2 ANQGSEA. There are 11 residues in the CDR3. Trimming left V 6 bases short and J 5 bases short, with 11 bases between.

The rearrangement uses TRBV5-1 and TRBJ1-2, with TRBD1 matching over 8 bases. The germline CDR1 and CDR2 sequences are SGHRS and YFSETQ. The CDR3 covers 16 residues. J gave up 4 bases and V 3 bases, and 11 bases lay outside the gene matches. The CDR3 DNA reads as TGCGCCAGCAGCTGGGAGCCTCCGGGACAGGTCTATGGCTACACCTTC. Translating it yields CASSWEPPGQVYGYTF. The full variable domain, in which reference TRBV5-1 and TRBJ1-2 provide the parts outside the CDR3, is KAGVTQTPRYLIKTRGQQVTLSCSPISGHRSVSWYQQTPGQGLQFLFEYFSETQRNKGNFPGRFSGRQFSNSRSEMNVSTLELGDSALYLCASSWEPPGQVYGYTFGSGTRLTVV.

This clonotype showed up just a few times. The chain joins TRBV2 to TRBJ2-7, with D possibly matching TRBD1 (5 bases). Germline CDR1 SNHLY, CDR2 FYNNEI. Trimming left V 6 bases short and J 0 bases short, with 12 bases between. The CDR3 runs to 14 residues. In DNA form, the CDR3 reads TGTGCCAGCAGCCCTACAGGCTTCTCCTACGAGCAGTACTTC. This codes for CASSPTGFSYEQYF. Full variable domain (missing parts from reference TRBV2 and TRBJ2-7): EPEVTQTPSHQVTQMGQEVILRCVPISNHLYFYWYRQILGQKVEFLVSFYNNEISEKSEIFDDQFSVERPDGSNFTLKIRSTKLEDSAMYFCASSPTGFSYEQYFGPGTRLTVT.

The chain has TRBV5-1 and TRBJ2-6, with D perhaps matching TRBD1 or TRBD2 (5 bases each). Trimming removed 8 bases from V and 2 bases from J, with 11 bases in between. This CDR3 contains 14 residues. CDR1 SGHRS and CDR2 YFSETQ come from the germline V gene. CDR3 in DNA: TGCGCCAGTGGTGGGGACGCTGGGGCCAACGTCCTGACTTTC. It translates to CASGGDAGANVLTF.

The rearrangement links TRBV12-3 or TRBV12-4 to TRBJ1-2; D gene unclear. V lost 4 bases to trimming and J lost 10 bases, with 10 bases between them. The CDR3 has 11 residues. The DNA of the CDR3 is TGTGCCAGCAGTTACAGCCCCCACTACACCTTC. This encodes CASSYSPHYTF.

The chain links TRBV27 to TRBJ2-1; 9 positions agree with TRBD2. V gave up 4 bases and J gave up 4 bases; unmatched junction bases: 2. The CDR3 length is 14 residues. CDR1 is MNHEY, CDR2 SMNVEV, per germline (reference sequence). The CDR3 nucleotides are TGTGCCAGCAGTTGGACTAGCGATTACAATGAGCAGTTCTTC. Encoded protein: CASSWTSDYNEQFF.

The rearrangement uses TRBV24-1 and TRBJ2-5; TRBD1 aligns across 8 bases. The germline gives CDR1 KGHDR, CDR2 SFDVKD. V gave up 6 bases and J gave up 0 bases; unmatched junction bases: 2. The CDR3 is 14 amino acids. CDR3: CATSPGGDQETQYF. CDR3 DNA: TGTGCCACCAGTCCAGGGGGCGACCAAGAGACCCAGTACTTC.

This chain uses TRBV12-5 with TRBJ2-7; D possibly corresponds to TRBD1 (6 bases). The CDR3 extends over 14 amino acids. Trimming stripped 4 bases from V and 6 bases from J, with 16 bases between. Germline V gene lookup returns CDR1 LGHNT and CDR2 FRNRAP. CDR3 sequence (DNA): TGTGCTAGTGGTTGGCAGGGGACGGTCGGCGAGCAGTACTTC. It is translated as CASGWQGTVGEQYF. The full variable domain, with the rest looked up from reference TRBV12-5 and TRBJ2-7, is DARVTQTPRHKVTEMGQEVTMRCQPILGHNTVFWYRQTMMQGLELLAYFRNRAPLDDSGMPKDRFSAEMPDATLATLKIQPSEPRDSAVYFCASGWQGTVGEQYFGPGTRLTVT.

V is TRBV29-1 and J is TRBJ2-5; D is perhaps TRBD1 or TRBD2 (5 bases each). With 7 bases removed from V and 1 base from J, the gap between germline ends came to 13 bases. The CDR3 covers 13 residues. The germline V gene has CDR1 SQVTM and CDR2 ANQGSEA. CDR3 in DNA: TGCAGCGGGGGGACGGCGACCCAAGAGACCCAGTACTTC. Translated: CSGGTATQETQYF.

This chain uses TRBV7-2 with TRBJ2-7; 10 nucleotides align to TRBD1. Germline V lookup: CDR1 SGHTA, CDR2 FQGNSA. The V gene end was trimmed by 1 base and the J gene end by 1 base; junction bases not matched to a gene: 7. The CDR3 is made up of 17 amino acids. CDR3 nucleotides: TGTGCCAGCAGCTTAGGAACAGACAGGGGGCGATCCTACGAGCAGTACTTC. It yields the protein CASSLGTDRGRSYEQYF.

This chain links TRBV7-2 with TRBJ2-5, with D possibly being TRBD2 (5 bases). The CDR3 consists of 15 residues. Between the trimmed V and J ends, which lost 3 bases and 5 bases, there was a span of 16 bases. Per the germline V gene, CDR1 is SGHTA and CDR2 is FQGNSA. In nucleotides, the CDR3 is TGTGCCAGCAGCTTGGTGGAGCTGCGAGGGGAGACCCAGTACTTC. It translates to CASSLVELRGETQYF. Looking up the rest from reference TRBV7-2 and TRBJ2-5 gives the full variable domain: GAGVSQSPSNKVTEKGKDVELRCDPISGHTALYWYRQSLGQGLEFLIYFQGNSAPDKSGLPSDRFSAERTGGSVSTLTIQRTQQEDSAVYLCASSLVELRGETQYFGPGTRLLVL.

The chain uses TRBV7-2 and TRBJ1-5, with 10 nucleotides matching TRBD1. This CDR3 has 17 residues. J was trimmed by 9 bases and V by 5 bases; bases with no gene match: 16. Germline assignment: CDR1 SGHTA and CDR2 FQGNSA. As DNA, the CDR3 is TGTGCCAGCAGCGGGGAGGGACAGGGGACGGTTAAAGGGCCCCAGCATTTT. It is translated as CASSGEGQGTVKGPQHF.

The chain links TRBV7-3 to TRBJ2-3, with D unclear. The CDR3 is 13 amino acids. Germline CDR1 and CDR2: SGHTA and FQGTGA. With 9 bases removed from V and 2 bases from J, the gap between germline ends came to 12 bases. The CDR3: CASGSRTTDTQYF. CDR3 nucleotide sequence: TGTGCCAGTGGCTCAAGAACCACAGATACGCAGTATTTT.

This chain joins TRBV10-3 and TRBJ2-1, with D maybe TRBD2 (7 bases). CDR3 length equals 14 residues. Germline V gene lookup returns CDR1 ENHRY and CDR2 SYGVKD. V was pared by 4 bases and J by 5 bases, with 12 bases between. The CDR3 DNA reads as TGTGCCATCAGTGTGTTAGGGGGGGACAATGAGCAGTTCTTC. It yields the protein CAISVLGGDNEQFF.